These 25 T cell receptor beta chains originate from one sample sequenced in a study of T cells in localized non-small cell lung cancer (TCRdb year 2020). The protocol used for the library was the immunoSEQ multiplex PCR assay. Held by TCRdb, this immuneACCESS table contains in-frame sequences only and omits some clones. Under half of the omission traces to an unresolved V gene where checked; the cause of the rest is unknown. The sample includes 2,000 or so clones, with around a third observed a single time. About 12% of the sample goes to the ten largest clones. The sequenced sample was normal lung tissue next to the tumor, obtained before any cancer treatment. The receptors derive from a woman aged 35 to 75 with stage I lung adenocarcinoma.

This clone is medium-sized by share. The V gene is TRBV11-3, the J gene TRBJ2-5; D ambiguous. The ends were cut back, 5 bases at V and 5 bases at J, with 15 bases in the middle. This CDR3 has 14 residues. Germline assignment: CDR1 SGHNT and CDR2 YENEEA. CDR3 loop: CASSLLGSKETQYF. CDR3 nucleotides: TGTGCCAGCAGCCTTCTGGGAAGCAAGGAGACCCAGTACTTC.

This clone was seen more than once but under ten times. The V gene is TRBV14, the J gene TRBJ2-1, with D hard to call. V was trimmed by 3 bases and J by 13 bases, leaving 16 bases between them. Germline V gene lookup returns CDR1 SGHDN and CDR2 FVKESK. The CDR3 is 13 residues long. The CDR3: CASSHHHAKTQFF. In DNA, the CDR3 is TGTGCCAGCAGCCACCATCACGCCAAGACACAGTTCTTC.

V and J are TRBV19 and TRBJ1-1; 7 bases align to TRBD1. Germline CDR1 LNHDA, CDR2 SQIVND (reference sequence). The J segment lost 3 bases and the V segment lost 6 bases, leaving 1 base of the junction unmatched. The CDR3 is made up of 12 amino acids. CDR3 bases: TGTGCCAGTAGCAGGGGGGACACTGAAGCTTTCTTT. Amino acids: CASSRGDTEAFF. Full variable domain (missing parts from reference TRBV19 and TRBJ1-1): DGGITQSPKYLFRKEGQNVTLSCEQNLNHDAMYWYRQDPGQGLRLIYYSQIVNDFQKGDIAEGYSVSREKKESFPLTVTSAQKNPTAFYLCASSRGDTEAFFGQGTRLTVV.

This chain joins TRBV19 and TRBJ1-3; possibly TRBD1 for D (6 bases). The germline gives CDR1 LNHDA, CDR2 SQIVND (reference sequence). The CDR3 contains 16 residues. Trimming removed 5 bases at V and 0 bases at J, with 14 bases between. The CDR3 here is CASSANTGSSGNTIYF. DNA for the CDR3: TGTGCCAGTAGTGCAAATACAGGGAGCTCTGGAAACACCATATATTTT.

The genes are TRBV10-2 and TRBJ2-7; D is perhaps TRBD1 (6 bases). CDR3 length: 12 amino acids. Germline CDR1 reads WSHSY; CDR2 reads SAAADI. Trimming took 3 bases from V and 6 from J, leaving 9 bases between them. CDR3 amino acids: CASSDTGSEQYF. The CDR3 DNA sequence: TGCGCCAGCAGTGATACAGGGAGCGAGCAGTACTTC.

This chain joins TRBV19 and TRBJ2-7; 10 nucleotides line up with TRBD1. The CDR3 extends over 16 amino acids. The ends lost 6 bases at V and 4 bases at J; junction bases unmatched: 12. Germline CDR1 LNHDA, CDR2 SQIVND (reference sequence). For the CDR3, the DNA is TGTGCCAGTAGCCGGGACAGGGGCCCCGGGGGGTACGAGCAGTACTTC. Translating it yields CASSRDRGPGGYEQYF.

This clone was picked up a small number of times. The chain links TRBV6-8 to TRBJ2-6; 7 bases map to TRBD1. This CDR3 is built from 15 residues. J lost 2 bases, V lost 6 bases, and 4 bases had no gene match. Germline lookup yields CDR1 MNHGY and CDR2 SAAAGT. The CDR3 sequence is CASSPQGAGANVLTF. As DNA, the CDR3 is TGTGCCAGCAGCCCCCAGGGGGCTGGGGCCAACGTCCTGACTTTC.

Only a few counts were recorded for this clone. The genes are TRBV19 and TRBJ2-2; 7 nucleotides line up with TRBD2. CDR1 and CDR2 from the germline V gene are LNHDA and SQIVND (reference sequence). This CDR3 spans 15 amino acids. With V trimmed by 7 bases and J by 3 bases, 8 bases remained unmatched. CDR3 bases: TGTGCCAGTACCCCGGGACTACCCTACACCGGGGAGCTGTTTTTT. The encoded protein is CASTPGLPYTGELFF. The whole variable domain, remainder taken from reference TRBV19 and TRBJ2-2, is DGGITQSPKYLFRKEGQNVTLSCEQNLNHDAMYWYRQDPGQGLRLIYYSQIVNDFQKGDIAEGYSVSREKKESFPLTVTSAQKNPTAFYLCASTPGLPYTGELFFGEGSRLTVL.

Regarding this clone: Relative to the germline gene, one junction end is altered; a read error may explain this. The chain joins TRBV18 to TRBJ1-4; 7 bases agree with TRBD1. CDR1 KGHSH and CDR2 LQKENI come from the germline V gene. This CDR3 spans 15 amino acids. The CDR3 here is CTSSPGQEALEKLFF. In DNA form, the CDR3 reads TGTACCAGCTCACCAGGACAGGAGGCCCTTGAAAAACTGTTTTTT.

By its share, this clone is large. V is TRBV6-8 and J is TRBJ2-7, with D perhaps matching TRBD1 (5 bases). The germline CDR1 and CDR2 sequences are MNHGY and SAAAGT. Trimming pared 6 bases from V and 4 bases from J, leaving 16 bases between. CDR3 size: 14 residues. The CDR3 protein is CASRRQSVSYEQYF. DNA of the CDR3: TGTGCCAGCAGGAGACAGTCGGTGTCGTACGAGCAGTACTTC.

This chain joins TRBV29-1 and TRBJ2-7, with 7 bases fitting TRBD1. Germline CDR1 is SQVTM and CDR2 is ANQGSEA. The length of the CDR3 is 14 residues. The ends lost 6 bases at V and 1 base at J; junction bases unmatched: 9. CDR3 nucleotide sequence: TGCAGCGTCCGCCGGGACAGTACTTCCTACGAGCAGTACTTC. Protein product: CSVRRDSTSYEQYF.

V is TRBV28 and J is TRBJ2-3, with a possible D match to TRBD2 (6 bases). V dropped 5 bases and J dropped 4 bases, with 22 bases sitting between them. CDR1 is MDHEN and CDR2 is SYDVKM in the germline V gene. The CDR3 has 17 residues. The CDR3 coding sequence is TGTGCCAGCAGTCCCACCGAGCGGGCAATAGGCCCAGATACGCAGTATTTT. Its protein product is CASSPTERAIGPDTQYF.

CDR3 in amino acids: CASSTTSGVSTDTQYF. The CDR3 nucleotides read TGTGCCAGCAGTACGACTAGCGGGGTTAGTACAGATACGCAGTATTTT. The rearrangement links TRBV6-8 to TRBJ2-3, with TRBD2 matching 11 bases. The germline CDR1 and CDR2 sequences are MNHGY and SAAAGT. The CDR3 length is 16 residues. Unmatched junction bases numbered 7, after V lost 5 bases and J lost 3 bases.

By proportion, this clone is large (0.1 to 1%). This rearrangement joins TRBV28 to TRBJ1-3; tentatively, D is TRBD1 (6 bases). The CDR3 spans 13 residues. Trimming removed 5 bases at V and 11 bases at J, with 16 bases between. Germline CDR1 reads MDHEN; CDR2 reads SYDVKM. CDR3 nucleotides: TGTGCCAGCAGTGACAGGCCACAGGATGCCATATATTTT. It translates to CASSDRPQDAIYF.

This chain uses TRBV19 with TRBJ1-1; the D gene is possibly TRBD1 (5 bases). The germline gives CDR1 LNHDA, CDR2 SQIVND (reference sequence). V was cut by 9 bases and J by 2 bases, with 22 bases left in between. The CDR3 contains 16 residues. The CDR3 reads CASQKGGGIQNTEAFF. The CDR3 DNA sequence: TGTGCCAGCCAAAAAGGCGGGGGTATCCAAAACACTGAAGCTTTCTTT.

The chain uses TRBV18 and TRBJ2-7; 7 nucleotides match TRBD1. The CDR3 covers 14 residues. The trim removed 5 bases at V and 3 bases at J, leaving 7 bases unmatched. The V gene's germline CDR1 is KGHSH and CDR2 LQKENI. CDR3 nucleotide sequence: TGTGCCAGCTCAACCCGGGACAGTGTCTACGAGCAGTACTTC. This translates into CASSTRDSVYEQYF. The full variable domain, completed using reference TRBV18 and TRBJ2-7, is NAGVMQNPRHLVRRRGQEARLRCSPMKGHSHVYWYRQLPEEGLKFMVYLQKENIIDESGMPKERFSAEFPKEGPSILRIQQVVRGDSAAYFCASSTRDSVYEQYFGPGTRLTVT.

The CDR3 bases are TGTGCCAGCAGTAACGCTCACTCTGGAAACACCATATATTTT. This codes for CASSNAHSGNTIYF. This chain uses TRBV6-8 with TRBJ1-3; no clear D. This CDR3 region has 14 residues. V lost 5 bases to trimming and J lost 0 bases, with 8 bases between them. CDR1 is MNHGY and CDR2 is SAAAGT in the germline V gene.

This chain's CDR3 is CASSLSGTTHNEQFF. In nucleotides, the CDR3 is TGTGCCAGCAGCCTGAGCGGGACTACCCACAATGAGCAGTTCTTC. The chain links TRBV11-3 to TRBJ2-1; 7 nucleotides line up with TRBD2. The V gene end was trimmed by 5 bases and the J gene end by 5 bases; junction bases not matched to a gene: 9. CDR3 length: 15 amino acids. CDR1 and CDR2 from the germline V gene are SGHNT and YENEEA.

This chain links TRBV19 with TRBJ1-1; D is ambiguous. The CDR3 totals 14 residues. Trimming shortened V by 1 base and J by 2 bases, and 8 bases separated the two germline ends. The germline gives CDR1 LNHDA, CDR2 SQIVND (reference sequence). CDR3 sequence: CASSIGPENTEAFF. The CDR3 region has the DNA TGTGCCAGTAGTATAGGGCCGGAAAACACTGAAGCTTTCTTT.

The chain joins TRBV19 to TRBJ2-1; 8 nucleotides line up with TRBD2. CDR3 size: 16 residues. Trimming took 6 bases from V and 5 from J; bases not matched to a gene: 12. Germline V lookup: CDR1 LNHDA, CDR2 SQIVND (reference sequence). This CDR3 is CASSEIAGSPNNEQFF. CDR3 nucleotides: TGTGCCAGTAGCGAAATAGCGGGAAGCCCTAACAATGAGCAGTTCTTC. Based on the CDR3 plus reference TRBV19 and TRBJ2-1, the full variable domain is DGGITQSPKYLFRKEGQNVTLSCEQNLNHDAMYWYRQDPGQGLRLIYYSQIVNDFQKGDIAEGYSVSREKKESFPLTVTSAQKNPTAFYLCASSEIAGSPNNEQFFGPGTRLTVL.

The chain combines TRBV28 with TRBJ2-5, with D perhaps TRBD2 (7 bases). This CDR3 is 13 amino acids long. Germline assignment: CDR1 MDHEN and CDR2 SYDVKM. Between the trimmed V and J ends, which lost 4 bases and 7 bases, there was a span of 13 bases. CDR3 sequence: CASSYGGLGTQYF. The CDR3, as DNA: TGTGCCAGCAGTTACGGGGGGCTAGGGACCCAGTACTTC.

This clone has a handful of counts. V and J are TRBV6-9 and TRBJ1-5; D perhaps matches TRBD1 (6 bases). The germline V gene has CDR1 MNHGY and CDR2 SVAAGI. V was cut by 6 bases and J by 1 base, with 16 bases left in between. The CDR3 spans 16 residues. This CDR3 is CASSYTGPRSNQPQHF. Written as DNA, the CDR3 is TGTGCCAGCAGCTACACAGGGCCGCGGAGCAATCAGCCCCAGCATTTT.

Points on this clone: A junction boundary mismatches the germline segment, possibly from a read error. The chain joins TRBV28 to TRBJ1-5, with D unresolved. The CDR3 totals 14 residues. From germline, CDR1 is MDHEN and CDR2 SYDVKM. Written as DNA, the CDR3 is TGTGCCAGCAGTTTTTACCGGGCCAGTCAGCTCCAGCATTTT. Translation gives CASSFYRASQLQHF.

The sample holds a few counts of this clone. The chain is built from TRBV6-8 and TRBJ1-2; tentative D call: TRBD1 (5 bases). V gave up 4 bases and J gave up 6 bases, with 12 bases separating them. This CDR3 has 13 residues. CDR1 MNHGY and CDR2 SAAAGT come from the germline V gene. CDR3 nucleotides: TGTGCCAGCAGTTGGGGACGGGATGATGGCTACACCTTC. It yields the protein CASSWGRDDGYTF.

This chain links TRBV19 with TRBJ2-3, with D hard to call. Between the trimmed V and J ends, which lost 7 bases and 0 bases, there was a span of 11 bases. From germline, CDR1 is LNHDA and CDR2 SQIVND (reference sequence). The CDR3 totals 14 residues. The CDR3 DNA sequence: TGTGCCAGTAAGGACGCCAGAAGCACAGATACGCAGTATTTT. Amino acids: CASKDARSTDTQYF. The variable domain in full, with the rest retrieved from reference TRBV19 and TRBJ2-3, is DGGITQSPKYLFRKEGQNVTLSCEQNLNHDAMYWYRQDPGQGLRLIYYSQIVNDFQKGDIAEGYSVSREKKESFPLTVTSAQKNPTAFYLCASKDARSTDTQYFGPGTRLTVL.